The clone carrying this T cell receptor (beta chain) was found a few times. At the DNA level, this CDR3 is encoded by other sequences in the same sample as well. The data are from a study of blood T cell repertoires in COVID-19. Study-level background: From the United States, Italy and Spain came samples of acute and convalescent COVID-19.

The germline V gene has CDR1 MNHEY and CDR2 SVGAGI. The junction had 3 bases not matched to a gene; V was cut back by 0 bases and J by 1 base. This CDR3 contains 16 residues. Per the original methods: Reference gene primer amplification in the assay estimated nucleated cell counts. Produced via immunoSEQ multiplex PCR; TCRdb's table is partial and in-frame only. V, J and clone size are those of that table, while D and trimming were read from the DNA. The sample lists about 110,000 clones, roughly 88% occurring once. The chain combines TRBV6-5 with TRBJ2-4; 7 bases agree with TRBD2. Sequencing was done on a sample of peripheral blood. This sequence was found in a man aged 50-60 years with active or convalescent COVID-19. The CDR3, as DNA: TGTGCCAGCAGTTACTCCCCACTAGCGGCCAAAAACATTCAGTACTTC. It yields the protein CASSYSPLAAKNIQYF.